What follows are 9 T cell receptor beta chains derived from one specimen sequenced in a study of T cells in localized non-small cell lung cancer. Clones were sequenced by immunoSEQ multiplex PCR, and TCRdb holds only the in-frame ones, with some missing. In the table there are around 40,000 clones, about 86% of which are singletons. The sample consisted of peripheral blood, taken before any cancer treatment. These receptors came from a woman aged 18-49 years with stage III lung adenocarcinoma.

The chain is built from TRBV5-4 and TRBJ2-5, with 15 bases aligning to TRBD2. From germline, CDR1 is SGHNT and CDR2 YYREEE (reference sequence). CDR3 size: 20 residues. Unmatched junction bases numbered 17, after V lost 4 bases and J lost 4 bases. CDR3 loop: CASSPSSEGLAGGLGETQYF. The CDR3 DNA sequence: TGTGCCAGCAGCCCCTCGTCGGAAGGACTAGCGGGGGGGCTGGGAGAGACCCAGTACTTC.

The chain combines TRBV19 with TRBJ1-6; TRBD1 aligns across 10 bases. The CDR3 totals 16 residues. Losses at the gene ends were 10 bases for V and 7 bases for J; bases not matched to a gene: 13. Germline CDR1 LNHDA, CDR2 SQIVND (reference sequence). This CDR3 is CATRGTGTGENSPLHF. The CDR3 DNA is TGTGCCACCAGAGGGACCGGGACAGGGGAAAATTCACCCCTCCACTTT.

The chain employs TRBV7-9 and TRBJ2-1; TRBD1 or TRBD2 may be the D gene (6 bases each). CDR1 SEHNR and CDR2 FQNEAQ come from the germline V gene (reference sequence). V shed 2 bases and J shed 15 bases, with 11 bases lying between them. The CDR3 is 11 amino acids. For the CDR3, the DNA is TGTGCCAGCAGCTTAAGGGGGGATGGGTTCTTC. This encodes CASSLRGDGFF.

This clone was counted between two and nine times. V and J are TRBV30 and TRBJ1-5, with TRBD1 identical over 9 bases. Losses at the gene ends were 1 base for V and 9 bases for J; bases not matched to a gene: 1. CDR3 length equals 12 residues. CDR1 is GTSNPN and CDR2 is SVGIG in the germline V gene (reference sequence). The CDR3 protein is CAWSGTGAPQHF. In nucleotides, the CDR3 is TGTGCCTGGAGTGGGACAGGGGCGCCCCAGCATTTT. Full variable domain (rest looked up from reference TRBV30 and TRBJ1-5): SQTIHQWPATLVQPVGSPLSLECTVEGTSNPNLYWYRQAAGRGLQLLFYSVGIGQISSEVPQNLSASRPQDRQFILSSKKLLLSDSGFYLCAWSGTGAPQHFGDGTRLSIL.

This chain connects TRBV6-1 to TRBJ1-3; possible D gene TRBD1, 5 bases. Germline CDR1 and CDR2: MNHNS and SASEGT. V was trimmed by 3 bases and J by 2 bases, leaving 11 bases between them. This CDR3 region has 15 residues. This chain's CDR3 is CASSDRLGAGNTIYF. The CDR3 DNA reads as TGTGCCAGCAGTGACAGGTTGGGGGCTGGAAACACCATATATTTT.

The rearrangement uses TRBV15 and TRBJ1-5, with D perhaps TRBD1 (5 bases). The V end was cut by 5 bases, the J end by 3 bases, with 11 bases between. The CDR3 spans 14 residues. The germline gives CDR1 LNHNV, CDR2 YYDKDF (reference sequence). The DNA of the CDR3 is TGTGCCACCAGCCTCCGACAGCACAATCAGCCCCAGCATTTT. Protein: CATSLRQHNQPQHF.

The chain links TRBV30 to TRBJ1-6; D unclear. The CDR3 is 17 amino acids. V gave up 2 bases and J gave up 0 bases, with 14 bases separating them. Germline values: CDR1 GTSNPN, CDR2 SVGIG (reference sequence). This CDR3 reads CAWSTTRSSSYNSPLHF. The CDR3 nucleotides are TGTGCCTGGAGTACGACAAGGTCAAGCTCCTATAATTCACCCCTCCACTTT.

The chain is built from TRBV18 and TRBJ1-3; unclear D gene. V was clipped by 5 bases and J by 0 bases, with 8 bases between them. The V gene's germline CDR1 is KGHSH and CDR2 LQKENI. There are 14 residues in the CDR3. CDR3 sequence: CASSAVPSGNTIYF. CDR3 coding DNA: TGTGCCAGCTCAGCTGTCCCCTCTGGAAACACCATATATTTT.

This clone was picked up a small number of times. The chain is built from TRBV5-1 and TRBJ1-6, with D possibly TRBD1 on 5 matching bases. The germline V gene encodes CDR1 SGHRS and CDR2 YFSETQ. This CDR3 region has 15 residues. V gave up 4 bases and J gave up 7 bases, with 15 bases separating them. CDR3 bases: TGCGCCAGCAGCGAGGACATCACCCTCAATTCACCCCTCCACTTT. Its protein product is CASSEDITLNSPLHF.